The 9 T cell receptor beta chains in this list originate from one sample, sequenced in a study of control samples from healthy donors and cancer patients. The assay was immunoSEQ multiplex PCR, and TCRdb's table has in-frame clones only and misses some. The table includes over 150,000 clones, approximately 92% detected once. What was sequenced was blood. All receptors come from a woman between 40 and 55 years old in good health.

DNA of the CDR3: TGTGCCAGTACTCTGACAGGGGGTCATTCACCCCTCCACTTT. Encoded protein: CASTLTGGHSPLHF. The chain links TRBV19 to TRBJ1-6, with TRBD1 matching over 9 bases. This CDR3 comprises 14 residues. CDR1 is LNHDA, CDR2 SQIVND, per germline (reference sequence). Trimming removed 7 bases from V and 8 bases from J; junction bases left unmatched: 6.

The table lists this clone with a count of one. The V gene is TRBV14, the J gene TRBJ2-1; TRBD2 aligns across 8 bases. CDR3 size: 13 residues. With V trimmed by 4 bases and J by 15 bases, 11 bases remained unmatched. Germline CDR1 and CDR2: SGHDN and FVKESK. The CDR3 coding sequence is TGTGCCAGCAGCCGTACTAGCGGAGTTGGGGGGTTCTTC. Translating it yields CASSRTSGVGGFF.

The gene calls are TRBV24-1 and TRBJ2-2; perhaps TRBD2 as D (5 bases). From germline, CDR1 is KGHDR and CDR2 SFDVKD. The length of the CDR3 is 15 residues. With 2 bases removed from V and 4 bases from J, the gap between germline ends came to 10 bases. The CDR3 region is CATSDSAGPTGELFF. The CDR3 nucleotides read TGTGCCACCAGTGATTCTGCGGGCCCCACCGGGGAGCTGTTTTTT.

The rearrangement links TRBV4-1 to TRBJ2-7; 11 nucleotides agree with TRBD2. V shed 6 bases, J shed 0 bases, and the junction held 7 bases outside the gene matches. Germline CDR1 and CDR2: MGHRA and YSYEKL. This CDR3 is built from 16 residues. Here the CDR3 DNA reads TGCGCCAGCAGACAAACTAGCGGGGGAGTCTCCTACGAGCAGTACTTC. This translates into CASRQTSGGVSYEQYF.

Concerning this clone: Other DNA sequences of this sample code for an identical CDR3. This chain's CDR3 is CASSLGVEQYF. DNA of the CDR3: TGTGCCAGCAGTTTAGGGGTCGAGCAGTACTTC. This rearrangement joins TRBV12-3 or TRBV12-4 to TRBJ2-7; no reliable D call. Trimming pared 1 base from V and 6 bases from J, leaving 4 bases between. This CDR3 spans 11 amino acids.

This clone has just one count. V and J are TRBV7-9 and TRBJ1-4; D remains ambiguous. The CDR3 runs to 15 residues. V was cut by 3 bases and J by 4 bases, with 12 bases left in between. CDR1 SEHNR and CDR2 FQNEAQ come from the germline V gene (reference sequence). The CDR3 here is CASSFDRGYNEKLFF. CDR3 nucleotide sequence: TGTGCCAGCAGCTTTGATCGAGGCTATAATGAAAAACTGTTTTTT.

The rearrangement uses TRBV6-5 and TRBJ2-7; the D is unclear. This CDR3 comprises 14 residues. Germline assignment: CDR1 MNHEY and CDR2 SVGAGI. Deletions cut 6 bases from V and 0 bases from J, with 12 bases between. The CDR3 nucleotides read TGTGCCAGCAGCCCGGGTGGACCCTCCTACGAGCAGTACTTC. Encoded protein: CASSPGGPSYEQYF.

The rearrangement links TRBV6-5 to TRBJ1-2, with 7 bases aligning to TRBD1. Unmatched junction bases numbered 5, after V lost 6 bases and J lost 1 base. CDR3 length: 14 residues. From germline, CDR1 is MNHEY and CDR2 SVGAGI. The CDR3 is CASRWDSDNYGYTF. The CDR3 nucleotides are TGTGCCAGCAGATGGGACAGCGATAACTATGGCTACACCTTC.

J is TRBJ2-1 and V is TRBV5-4; 8 nucleotides match TRBD1. Looked up from germline, CDR1 is SGHNT and CDR2 is YYREEE (reference sequence). V was pared by 4 bases and J by 12 bases, with 6 bases of the junction left unmatched. The CDR3 sequence is 12 residues long. CDR3 sequence (DNA): TGTGCCAGCAGCCAAGACAGGGGCATGCAGTTCTTC. This codes for CASSQDRGMQFF.